Given below is one T cell receptor beta chain in context. In this sample, this clonotype turned up a few times. Its target antigen remains unknown. Base qualities are not at hand, and no much larger clone is one base apart. Sequencing relied on an Illumina HiSeq 1500. TCRdb itself trimmed the public reads at Q25 with fastp, ran MiXCR and retained productive beta chains. Rows are unified per CDR3 protein, each entry keeping the most common DNA and genes. Across this sample there are around 78,000 distinct CDR3 sequences, with approximately 40% seen only once. The ten most abundant clones make up over 85% of the sample. This entry belongs to a study of T cell repertoires in cytomegalovirus infection (dated by TCRdb to between 2018 and 2021). In terms of the full investigation: Recently identified HLA-C-restricted CMV epitopes, whose presentation resists viral immunomodulation, were targeted by peptide stimulations together with well-studied HLA-B-restricted epitopes. The HLA type of each donor mattered for the analysis, because public TCR beta signatures pointed to carriage of CMV infection along with the matching HLA type.

The sample's treatment or condition label is to be understood as: in vitro stimulation with specific CMV peptide epitopes to enrich CMV-specific T cells. The CDR3, cysteine through phenylalanine, is 17 amino acids long. The retained sequence is limited to the CDR3, 51 bases, with the frame set at the first base. Sequences SGHVS (CDR1) and FNYEAQ (CDR2) are obtained from the germline V gene. V is clipped by 2 bases and J by 6 bases, and the sequence between their germline boundaries is 19 bases long. Broader findings and caveats from the paper: The ex vivo response was dominated by HLA-C-restricted CMV-specific TCR beta clonotypes, which also provided the single most frequent clonotype in two of eight donors. In both this cohort and an independent approximately 400-donor cohort, the cumulative frequency of public TCR beta family members distinguished carriers of CMV infection plus the relevant HLA type.

The source of this sequence is a human donor in good health (CMV status not recorded). Some clones in this sample may be carry-over from other donors' samples. This sample comprised CD8+ T cells from cultured PBMCs, obtained from culture after CMV antigen stimulation. The V and J segments used are TRBV7-6 and TRBJ2-2; the best D guess is TRBD1, with 7 bases matching. In nucleotides, the sequence is TGTGCCAGCAGCTTACCACACACCCAGGGGGGCCCCGGGGAGCTGTTTTTT. The resulting protein is CASSLPHTQGGPGELFF.